This TCR beta chain was retrieved from a study of Ad26.COV2.S vaccination and SARS-CoV-2 variants. Study-wide background: A COV1001 Ad26.COV2.S trial-arm participant provided the sample.

Overall study results and limits: Vaccine recipients posted higher spike-specific TCR breadth than their placebo counterparts.

V trimming: 5 bases; J trimming: 6 bases; junction bases outside the gene matches: 14. Per the germline V gene, CDR1 is PRHDT and CDR2 is FYEKMQ (reference sequence). The CDR3 sequence is 16 residues long. Treatment in this sample: approximately 18 received Ad26.COV2.S at low or high dose, single or two shots; several received placebo; per-sample allocation not given. Sampling occurred on day 63 after the first vaccine or placebo injection. The assay was immunoSEQ multiplex PCR, and TCRdb's table has in-frame clones only and misses some. The sample consists of 350,000 to 400,000 clones, approximately 91% of them appearing once. In the case of this clone: Its antigen remains unidentified.

The receptor comes from a person between 18 and 65 years old who received the Ad26.COV2.S COVID-19 vaccine or a placebo. This sample comprised peripheral blood, obtained in a trial of Ad26.COV2.S vaccine versus placebo. The chain has TRBV13 and TRBJ1-2; 8 bases are shared with TRBD1. Written as DNA, the CDR3 is TGTGCCAGCAGCCCCTATCGAATTACAGGGGGAAATGGCTACACCTTC. This codes for CASSPYRITGGNGYTF.